This T cell receptor beta chain is from a study of shared clonotypes between healthy human individuals. The naive CD8 subset, CD45RO-negative cells positively selected for CCR7, excluded terminally differentiated effector memory CD45RA+ cells. This table comes from immunoSEQ multiplex PCR, and its TCRdb copy is limited to in-frame clones, with some not included. The sample has some 2 million clones, about 95% seen once. This CDR3 spans 14 amino acids. With 5 bases clipped from V and 6 bases from J, the junction kept 9 bases outside the gene matches. The germline V gene encodes CDR1 MDHEN and CDR2 SYDVKM.

The V gene is TRBV28, the J gene TRBJ1-1; 7 bases align to TRBD1. The source of this sequence is a man aged 18-30 years in good health. Sequenced input: naive CD8+ T cells sorted from blood. The CDR3 sequence is CASSTPGQVAEAFF. The CDR3 nucleotides read TGTGCCAGCAGTACCCCCGGACAGGTCGCTGAAGCTTTCTTT. Variable domain in full (rest from reference TRBV28 and TRBJ1-1): DVKVTQSSRYLVKRTGEKVFLECVQDMDHENMFWYRQDPGLGLRLIYFSYDVKMKEKGDIPEGYSVSREKKERFSLILESASTNQTSMYLCASSTPGQVAEAFFGQGTRLTVV.